These 17 T cell receptor beta chains originate from one sample sequenced in a study of blood T cell repertoires in COVID-19. Repertoires were generated with immunoSEQ multiplex PCR, while TCRdb's copy carries only in-frame clones and drops some. The table records tens of thousands of clones, approximately 80% of them present only once. What was sequenced was peripheral blood. These receptors were collected from a man younger than 40 with COVID-19, enrolled during active disease.

V gene TRBV6-5 combines with J gene TRBJ1-5, with a weak D call TRBD1 (6 bases). Trimming pared 7 bases from V and 10 bases from J, leaving 20 bases between. The CDR3 spans 14 residues. The germline V gene encodes CDR1 MNHEY and CDR2 SVGAGI. The CDR3 reads CASIGQIAISPQHF. The DNA for the CDR3 is TGTGCCAGCATCGGACAGATAGCAATCAGCCCCCAGCATTTT.

V gene TRBV7-9 combines with J gene TRBJ2-3; maybe TRBD2 (6 bases). Looked up from germline, CDR1 is SEHNR and CDR2 is FQNEAQ (reference sequence). This CDR3 is 16 amino acids long. Trimming removed 5 bases from V and 0 bases from J, with 15 bases in between. The CDR3 DNA is TGTGCCAGCAGCCCCGTGCGGGCGGGGAGCACAGATACGCAGTATTTT. It encodes CASSPVRAGSTDTQYF.

In its sample, this clone was seen a few times. This chain connects TRBV6-4 to TRBJ2-3; TRBD2 agrees at 7 bases. CDR1 and CDR2 (germline): MRHNA, SNTAGT. The V gene end was trimmed by 2 bases and the J gene end by 1 base; junction bases not matched to a gene: 3. The CDR3 is 15 residues long. The CDR3 here is CASSDVAGGTDTQYF. The DNA for the CDR3 is TGTGCCAGCAGTGACGTAGCGGGCGGCACAGATACGCAGTATTTT.

The genes are TRBV6-6 and TRBJ1-3; D perhaps matches TRBD1 (6 bases). CDR1 and CDR2 from the germline V gene are MNHNY and SVGAGI (reference sequence). CDR3 length: 16 residues. V was trimmed by 2 bases and J by 2 bases, leaving 13 bases between them. The CDR3 region has the DNA TGTGCCAGCAGTTACATACAGGGCTTTGCTGGAAACACCATATATTTT. It encodes CASSYIQGFAGNTIYF.

The chain uses TRBV19 and TRBJ2-1; D might be TRBD2 (5 bases). V was trimmed by 6 bases and J by 6 bases, leaving 15 bases between them. The CDR3 covers 14 residues. The germline gives CDR1 LNHDA, CDR2 SQIVND (reference sequence). CDR3 in amino acids: CASRPNLAFNEQFF. As DNA, the CDR3 is TGTGCCAGTAGGCCAAACCTAGCTTTCAATGAGCAGTTCTTC. The variable domain in full, with the rest retrieved from reference TRBV19 and TRBJ2-1, is DGGITQSPKYLFRKEGQNVTLSCEQNLNHDAMYWYRQDPGQGLRLIYYSQIVNDFQKGDIAEGYSVSREKKESFPLTVTSAQKNPTAFYLCASRPNLAFNEQFFGPGTRLTVL.

The rearrangement joins TRBV2 to TRBJ1-2; 7 bases map to TRBD1. Looked up from germline, CDR1 is SNHLY and CDR2 is FYNNEI. The CDR3 length is 13 residues. V was clipped by 6 bases and J by 4 bases; unmatched bases: 5. The CDR3 bases are TGTGCCAGCAGAGACAGGGAAGCCTATGGCTACACCTTC. It is translated as CASRDREAYGYTF.

CDR3 sequence reads: CASSQVTAGEKDTQYF. The CDR3 DNA is TGCGCCAGCAGCCAAGTTACCGCGGGAGAGAAAGATACGCAGTATTTT. The V call is TRBV4-3, the J call TRBJ2-3; 7 bases fit TRBD2. V gave up 1 base and J gave up 5 bases; unmatched junction bases: 9. The CDR3 runs 16 residues. Germline loops: CDR1 LGHNA, CDR2 YSLEER.

This chain joins TRBV4-3 and TRBJ1-2; D not resolved. This CDR3 is built from 14 residues. CDR1 LGHNA and CDR2 YSLEER come from the germline V gene. The ends were cut back, 0 bases at V and 8 bases at J, with 13 bases in the middle. CDR3: CASSQEGGVLGYTF. In DNA form, the CDR3 reads TGCGCCAGCAGCCAAGAAGGCGGGGTGCTCGGCTACACCTTC.

This chain connects TRBV6-5 to TRBJ1-1; 7 bases align to TRBD1. V gave up 6 bases and J gave up 5 bases; unmatched junction bases: 6. Germline V CDR1 and CDR2: MNHEY, SVGAGI. The CDR3 totals 13 residues. CDR3 nucleotide sequence: TGTGCCAGCAGGTCGACAGGGCGGACTGAAGCTTTCTTT. Translation gives CASRSTGRTEAFF.

This chain uses TRBV18 with TRBJ2-3, with 10 nucleotides matching TRBD2. The length of the CDR3 is 15 residues. In germline, CDR1 is KGHSH, CDR2 LQKENI. The J segment lost 5 bases and the V segment lost 4 bases, leaving 6 bases of the junction unmatched. The CDR3 sequence: CASSRAGGVQDTQYF. DNA of the CDR3: TGTGCCAGCTCACGAGCGGGAGGGGTCCAAGATACGCAGTATTTT.

This clone turned up a few times. The chain combines TRBV6-5 with TRBJ1-5; 11 bases match TRBD1. V lost 8 bases and J lost 5; bases outside the gene matches: 8. The CDR3 runs 15 residues. The germline CDR1 and CDR2 sequences are MNHEY and SVGAGI. This CDR3 reads CASRWDRGSHQPQHF. DNA for the CDR3: TGTGCCAGCCGCTGGGACAGGGGGTCCCATCAGCCCCAGCATTTT.

This clone was seen once. The chain links TRBV20-1 to TRBJ2-3, with D tentatively TRBD2 (5 bases). CDR1 and CDR2 (germline): DFQATT, SNEGSKA (reference sequence). V was pared by 3 bases and J by 5 bases, with 15 bases between. The CDR3 has 14 residues. The CDR3 DNA is TGCAGTGCTAGTAAAGAGGGCCGGGAAGATACGCAGTATTTT. Its protein is CSASKEGREDTQYF.

This clone was detected only a few times. This chain joins TRBV28 and TRBJ1-1; D is uncertain. CDR1 is MDHEN and CDR2 is SYDVKM in the germline V gene. V lost 4 bases to trimming and J lost 0 bases, with 12 bases between them. The CDR3 is 15 amino acids. CDR3 sequence: CASSSNERMNTEAFF. In DNA form, the CDR3 reads TGTGCCAGCAGTTCCAACGAGAGGATGAACACTGAAGCTTTCTTT. Full variable domain (rest looked up from reference TRBV28 and TRBJ1-1): DVKVTQSSRYLVKRTGEKVFLECVQDMDHENMFWYRQDPGLGLRLIYFSYDVKMKEKGDIPEGYSVSREKKERFSLILESASTNQTSMYLCASSSNERMNTEAFFGQGTRLTVV.

The CDR3 region is CASSPGTSGRYEQYF. CDR3 in DNA: TGCGCCAGCAGCCCCGGGACTAGCGGACGGTACGAGCAGTACTTC. V gene TRBV5-1 combines with J gene TRBJ2-7; 11 bases line up with TRBD2. The J segment lost 4 bases and the V segment lost 4 bases, leaving 7 bases of the junction unmatched. CDR1 is SGHRS, CDR2 YFSETQ, per germline. The length of the CDR3 is 15 residues. Drawing the rest from reference TRBV5-1 and TRBJ2-7, the complete variable domain is KAGVTQTPRYLIKTRGQQVTLSCSPISGHRSVSWYQQTPGQGLQFLFEYFSETQRNKGNFPGRFSGRQFSNSRSEMNVSTLELGDSALYLCASSPGTSGRYEQYFGPGTRLTVT.

The chain employs TRBV30 and TRBJ1-2; D may be TRBD1 (6 bases). The V and J ends lost 0 bases and 8 bases respectively, with 16 bases between them. Germline CDR1 GTSNPN, CDR2 SVGIG (reference sequence). The CDR3 has 14 amino acids. Here the CDR3 DNA reads TGTGCCTGGAGTGTACGGCCAGGGGTGGAGGGCTACACCTTC. The encoded protein is CAWSVRPGVEGYTF.

The rearrangement uses TRBV15 and TRBJ1-1; 8 bases are a match to TRBD1. The CDR3 sequence is 16 residues long. Germline values: CDR1 LNHNV, CDR2 YYDKDF (reference sequence). The V gene end was trimmed by 8 bases and the J gene end by 5 bases; junction bases not matched to a gene: 16. CDR3 sequence reads: CATGSNEYRGVTEAFF. In DNA form, the CDR3 reads TGTGCCACCGGATCCAACGAATACAGGGGGGTGACTGAAGCTTTCTTT.

In nucleotides, the CDR3 is TGTGCCACCAGTGTTCCGGGAGGGCCGGAGGAGACCCAGTACTTC. This gives the protein CATSVPGGPEETQYF. This sequence joins TRBV24-1 and TRBJ2-5, with 8 bases aligning to TRBD2. Germline trimming cut 5 bases from V and 5 bases from J; bases unmatched to any gene: 9. This CDR3 contains 15 residues. Germline CDR1 is KGHDR and CDR2 is SFDVKD.